This TCR beta chain was profiled in a study of blood T cell repertoires in COVID-19. Study background: PBMCs, B-cell-depleted T cells, or T cells provided the cDNA or gDNA that made up the material.

CDR3 length: 21 residues. From germline, CDR1 is SGHRS and CDR2 YFSETQ. The germline V and J ends were trimmed by 1 base and 8 bases, with 31 bases remaining between them. Original processing methods: The authors estimated nucleated cell counts from reference gene primer amplification. Sequencing was performed with immunoSEQ multiplex PCR; in TCRdb, only in-frame clones are kept and a portion is missing. V and J calls and clone size are as listed in that table; D and trimming were resolved from the DNA. The data contain about 350,000 clones, about 90% of them seen just once; the ten biggest clones take up around 3%. Cohort assignment relied on participant-reported clinical history.

The sequence derives from a woman in her twenties or thirties who had recovered from COVID-19. The V gene is TRBV5-1, the J gene TRBJ2-6; weak D call: TRBD2 (6 bases). The sample taken for sequencing was PBMCs or T cells enriched from blood (not recorded which). The CDR3 DNA sequence: TGCGCCAGCAGCTTGACCTCTAGAAGTTTGAGCCCTTTAGGGAGGTCCAACGTCCTGACTTTC. The encoded protein is CASSLTSRSLSPLGRSNVLTF.